This T cell receptor beta chain was found in a study of T cell responses to AZD1222 COVID-19 vaccine (dated by TCRdb to the early 2020s). Looking at the study overall: Because spike-specific TCR depth and breadth did not differ between the two schedules, AZD1222 recipients who got a second dose at roughly 4 weeks were pooled with those who got a second dose at roughly 12 weeks. Trial participants were enrolled into age subgroups of 18-55, 56-69 and 70-plus years, which contained around 140, 26 and 57 TCR-sequenced participants, respectively. A total of about 230 trial participants underwent TCR sequencing, of whom some 210 received two doses of AZD1222 and some 25 received two doses of the MenACWY control vaccine. General findings and caveats noted by the study authors: A significant rise in spike-specific TCR breadth and depth was observed after two AZD1222 doses relative to day 0 and relative to MenACWY recipients. The 56-69-year group was small, and its depth increase did not reach significance, likely because of low power. CD4 TCRs associated with the vaccine covered the entire spike protein, and the dominant responses were in regions 160-218 and 743-854. Participants were mostly white British and included more females than males, and it was suggested by the authors that clonal diversity may have been underestimated. Conclusions about previously exposed vaccinees were limited because only a handful of AZD1222 recipients were SARS-CoV-2 seropositive at baseline. No day 14 peak-response samples were available, so repertoires were characterized only after the peak T cell response. Nearly half of unique spike-specific TCRs reportedly recognized epitopes outside regions mutated in the B.1.351 and B.1.1.7 variants.

Interpreted using the paper, the time point label stands for: baseline before first vaccination. Samples from vaccinated people were obtained from the UK trials COV001 and COV002, which included a single-blind randomized controlled phase 2/3 trial of AZD1222 (ChAdOx1 nCoV-19) in healthy adults. For TCRbeta chain sequencing, PBMC samples were collected from trial participants at day 0 and at day 28 after the second dose. V and J lose 4 bases and 9 bases, and a span of 16 bases separates them. Reading the germline V gene (reference sequence) gives CDR1 MNHEY and CDR2 SMNVEV. From the cysteine through the phenylalanine, the CDR3 covers 13 amino acids. Of the read, only the CDR3 DNA is kept; its 39 bases are in frame from base 1. The CDR3 regions of human TCRbeta chains were analyzed by immunosequencing. The original pipeline was this. TCRs in the repertoires were matched against a reference library of SARS-CoV-2-specific TCRs that had been generated with the MIRA antigen-specificity platform. Breadth was defined as the fraction of unique TCRs that were SARS-CoV-2-associated. Depth was defined as the fraction of total T cells that were SARS-CoV-2-associated. Using the MIRA data, every spike-specific TCR was mapped to the spike region that the TCR reacted to and assigned to either a CD4 or a CD8 class. Log10-transformed breadth and depth values were compared by one-way ANOVA with Sidak's multiple comparisons tests. TCRdb carries this immuneACCESS record with in-frame sequences only. Its versions omit some clonotypes, under half of them owing to an unresolved V gene in the studies checked, with the rest unexplained. That table supplies the V and J calls and clone size; D and trimming were determined from the DNA. The sample data list 130,000 or so clones, and 85% to 90% of these were observed just once. 28% of the sample is taken by the ten largest.

Notes on this clone: This receptor's antigen is unknown. Within one base of it there is no much larger clone, and no base qualities were kept.

The specimen was peripheral blood, collected on day 0 of AZD1222 vaccination. The TCR comes from an adult in good health. This sequence uses TRBV27 and TRBJ2-7, with no reliable assignment of the D segment. The CDR3 protein: CASSSPGTYGQYF. Here is the DNA: TGTGCCAGCAGTTCCCCCGGCACCTATGGGCAGTACTTC.